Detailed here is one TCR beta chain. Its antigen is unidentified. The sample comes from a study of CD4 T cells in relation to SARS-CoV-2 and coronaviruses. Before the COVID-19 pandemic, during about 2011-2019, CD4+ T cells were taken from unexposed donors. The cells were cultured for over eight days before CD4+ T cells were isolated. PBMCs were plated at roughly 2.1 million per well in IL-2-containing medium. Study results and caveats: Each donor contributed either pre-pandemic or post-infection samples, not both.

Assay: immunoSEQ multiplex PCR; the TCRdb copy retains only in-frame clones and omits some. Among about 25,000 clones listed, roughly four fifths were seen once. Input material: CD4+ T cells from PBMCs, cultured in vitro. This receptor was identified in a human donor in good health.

The CDR3 loop is CASTLRGQGSNSPLHF. Here the CDR3 DNA reads TGTGCCAGCACCCTACGGGGACAGGGGTCTAATTCACCCCTCCACTTT. The chain links TRBV27 to TRBJ1-6; 10 bases are a match to TRBD1. The germline gives CDR1 MNHEY, CDR2 SMNVEV (reference sequence). The junction had 9 bases not matched to a gene; V was cut back by 7 bases and J by 6 bases. CDR3 length: 16 amino acids.